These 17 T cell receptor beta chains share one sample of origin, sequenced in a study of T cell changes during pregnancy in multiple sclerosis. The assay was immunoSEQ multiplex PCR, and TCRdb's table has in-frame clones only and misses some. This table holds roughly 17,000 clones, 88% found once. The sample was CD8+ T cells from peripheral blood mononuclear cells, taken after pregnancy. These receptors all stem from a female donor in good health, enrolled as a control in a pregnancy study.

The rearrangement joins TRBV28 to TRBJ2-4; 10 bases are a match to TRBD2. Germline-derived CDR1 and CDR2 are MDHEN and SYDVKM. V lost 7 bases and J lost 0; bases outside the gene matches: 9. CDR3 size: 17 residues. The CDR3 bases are TGTGCCAGCATGGGACTAGCGTCCGCGGTAGCCAAAAACATTCAGTACTTC. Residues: CASMGLASAVAKNIQYF.

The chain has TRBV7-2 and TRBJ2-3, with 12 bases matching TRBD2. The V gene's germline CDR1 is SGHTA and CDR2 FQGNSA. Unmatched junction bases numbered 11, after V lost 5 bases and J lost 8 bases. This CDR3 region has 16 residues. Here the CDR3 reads CASSPTSGGLVRTQYF. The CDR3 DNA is TGTGCCAGCAGCCCGACTAGCGGGGGCCTAGTCCGTACGCAGTATTTT.

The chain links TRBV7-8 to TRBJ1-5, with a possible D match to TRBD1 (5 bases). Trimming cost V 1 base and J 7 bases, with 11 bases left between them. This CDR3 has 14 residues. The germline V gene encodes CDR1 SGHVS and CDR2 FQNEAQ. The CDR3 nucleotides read TGTGCCAGCAGCTTAGGGGGGAGGGCCCAGCCCCAGCATTTT. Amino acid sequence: CASSLGGRAQPQHF. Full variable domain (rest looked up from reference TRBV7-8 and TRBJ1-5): GAGVSQSPRYKVAKRGQDVALRCDPISGHVSLFWYQQALGQGPEFLTYFQNEAQLDKSGLPSDRFFAERPEGSVSTLKIQRTQQEDSAVYLCASSLGGRAQPQHFGDGTRLSIL.

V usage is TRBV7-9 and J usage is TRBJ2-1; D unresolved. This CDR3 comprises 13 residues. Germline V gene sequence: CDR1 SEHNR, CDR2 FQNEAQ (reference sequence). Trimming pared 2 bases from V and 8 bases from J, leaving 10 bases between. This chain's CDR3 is CASSLSLVDEQFF. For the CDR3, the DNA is TGTGCCAGCAGCTTAAGCCTTGTCGATGAGCAGTTCTTC.

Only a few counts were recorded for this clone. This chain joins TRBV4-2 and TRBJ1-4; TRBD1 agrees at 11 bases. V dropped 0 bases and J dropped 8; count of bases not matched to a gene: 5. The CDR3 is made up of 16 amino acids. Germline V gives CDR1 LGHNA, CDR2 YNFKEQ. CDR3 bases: TGTGCCAGCAGCCAAGATTTAGGGACAGGGGGAGAAAAACTGTTTTTT. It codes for CASSQDLGTGGEKLFF.

The CDR3 sequence is CASSPGGRDYNEQFF. For the CDR3, the DNA is TGTGCCAGCAGTCCTGGGGGGAGGGACTACAATGAGCAGTTCTTC. The chain couples TRBV28 to TRBJ2-1, with 7 bases matching TRBD2. Germline CDR1 reads MDHEN; CDR2 reads SYDVKM. CDR3 size: 15 residues. With V trimmed by 5 bases and J by 3 bases, 7 bases remained unmatched.

This CDR3 is CASSEGTTGLAFF. CDR3 DNA sequence: TGTGCCAGCAGTGAAGGGACGACAGGGCTTGCTTTCTTT. The V and J genes are TRBV6-1 and TRBJ1-1; 7 positions match TRBD1. The CDR3 is made up of 13 amino acids. Germline values: CDR1 MNHNS, CDR2 SASEGT. The trim removed 1 base at V and 11 bases at J, leaving 7 bases unmatched.

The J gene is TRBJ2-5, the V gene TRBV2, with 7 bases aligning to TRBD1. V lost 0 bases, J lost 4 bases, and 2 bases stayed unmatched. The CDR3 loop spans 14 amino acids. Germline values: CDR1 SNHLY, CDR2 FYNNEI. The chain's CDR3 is CASSEAPGGETQYF. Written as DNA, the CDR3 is TGTGCCAGCAGTGAAGCGCCAGGGGGAGAGACCCAGTACTTC.

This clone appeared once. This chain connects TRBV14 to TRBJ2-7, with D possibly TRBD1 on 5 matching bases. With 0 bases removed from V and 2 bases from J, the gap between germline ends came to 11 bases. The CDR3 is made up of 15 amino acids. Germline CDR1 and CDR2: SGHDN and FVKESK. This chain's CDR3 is CASSQDQGLAYEQYF. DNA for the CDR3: TGTGCCAGCAGCCAAGACCAGGGCCTCGCCTACGAGCAGTACTTC. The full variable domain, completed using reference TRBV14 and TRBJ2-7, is EAGVTQFPSHSVIEKGQTVTLRCDPISGHDNLYWYRRVMGKEIKFLLHFVKESKQDESGMPNNRFLAERTGGTYSTLKVQPAELEDSGVYFCASSQDQGLAYEQYFGPGTRLTVT.

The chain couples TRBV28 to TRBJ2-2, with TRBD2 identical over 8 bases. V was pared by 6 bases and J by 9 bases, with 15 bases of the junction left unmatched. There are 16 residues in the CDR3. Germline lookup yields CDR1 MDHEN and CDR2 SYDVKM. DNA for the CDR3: TGTGCCAGCAGCCCCGGGAGGGGGGAGGTAGTGTGGGAGCTGTTTTTT. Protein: CASSPGRGEVVWELFF.

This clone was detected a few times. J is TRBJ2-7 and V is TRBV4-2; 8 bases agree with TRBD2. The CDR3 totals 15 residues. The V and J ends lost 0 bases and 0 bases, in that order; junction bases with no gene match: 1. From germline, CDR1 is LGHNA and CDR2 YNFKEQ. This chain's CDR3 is CASSQDRGGSYEQYF. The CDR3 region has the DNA TGTGCCAGCAGCCAAGATCGGGGGGGCTCCTACGAGCAGTACTTC.

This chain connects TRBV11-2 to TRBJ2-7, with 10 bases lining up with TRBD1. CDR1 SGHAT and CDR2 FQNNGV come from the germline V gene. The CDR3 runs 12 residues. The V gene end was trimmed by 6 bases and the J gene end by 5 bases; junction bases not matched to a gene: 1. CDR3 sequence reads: CASRTGGDEQYF. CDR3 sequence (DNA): TGTGCCAGCAGGACAGGGGGCGACGAGCAGTACTTC.

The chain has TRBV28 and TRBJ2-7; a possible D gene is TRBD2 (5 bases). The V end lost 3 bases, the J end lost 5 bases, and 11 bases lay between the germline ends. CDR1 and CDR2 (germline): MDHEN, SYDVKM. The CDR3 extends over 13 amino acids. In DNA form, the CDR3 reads TGTGCCAGCAGTTTCCGGCTGAGGGACGAGCAGTACTTC. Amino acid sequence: CASSFRLRDEQYF.

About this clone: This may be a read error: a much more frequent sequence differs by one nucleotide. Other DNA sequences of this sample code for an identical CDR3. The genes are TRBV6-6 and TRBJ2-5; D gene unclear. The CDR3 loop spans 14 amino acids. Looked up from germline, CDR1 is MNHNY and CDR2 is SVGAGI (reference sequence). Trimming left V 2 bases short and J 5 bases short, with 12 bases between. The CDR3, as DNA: TGTGCCAGCAGTTACGAACCACGGAGTGAGACCCAGTACTTC. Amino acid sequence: CASSYEPRSETQYF.

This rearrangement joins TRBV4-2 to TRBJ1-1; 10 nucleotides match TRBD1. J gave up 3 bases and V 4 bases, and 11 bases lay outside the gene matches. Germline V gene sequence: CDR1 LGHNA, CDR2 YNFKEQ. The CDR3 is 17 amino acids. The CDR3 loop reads CASSPRGQGGVDTEAFF. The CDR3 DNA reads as TGTGCCAGCAGCCCCCGCGGACAGGGGGGGGTGGACACTGAAGCTTTCTTT.

The CDR3: CASSLVGAAGAFF. The DNA of the CDR3 is TGCGCCAGCAGCTTGGTTGGGGCCGCTGGCGCTTTCTTT. The chain combines TRBV5-1 with TRBJ1-1; D possibly corresponds to TRBD1 (5 bases). The CDR3 totals 13 residues. Trimming took 0 bases from V and 11 from J, leaving 14 bases between them. In germline, CDR1 is SGHRS, CDR2 YFSETQ.

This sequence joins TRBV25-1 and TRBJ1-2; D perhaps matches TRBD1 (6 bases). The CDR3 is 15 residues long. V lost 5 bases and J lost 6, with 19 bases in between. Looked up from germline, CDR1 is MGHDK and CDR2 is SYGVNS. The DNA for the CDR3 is TGTGCCAGCAGTCCTGGACAGTTACTATATGATGGCTACACCTTC. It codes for CASSPGQLLYDGYTF.